The TCR beta chain under discussion was sequenced for a study of blood T cell repertoires in COVID-19. Study details: Samples came from the United States, Italy and Spain, spanning acute and convalescent COVID-19.

The CDR3 loop spans 15 amino acids. V gave up 3 bases and J gave up 2 bases; unmatched junction bases: 4. CDR1 and CDR2 (germline): SGHRS, YFSETQ. Study processing details: Reference gene primer amplification in the assay estimated nucleated cell counts. Profiled with immunoSEQ multiplex PCR; TCRdb holds only in-frame clones, not every one. That table supplies the V and J calls and clone size; D and trimming were determined from the DNA. The sample shows more than 200,000 clones, 84% of them seen only once. Sequenced: peripheral blood. The chain recombines TRBV5-1 with TRBJ2-2; 7 bases agree with TRBD2. The origin of this receptor is a woman of 80 years or more with COVID-19, enrolled during active disease. DNA for the CDR3: TGCGCCAGCAGCTCGACTAGCCTAAACACCGGGGAGCTGTTTTTT. Translating gives CASSSTSLNTGELFF.